This TCR beta chain was recovered during a study of blood T cell repertoires in COVID-19. On the study more broadly: The United States, Italy and Spain were the sources of the acute and convalescent COVID-19 samples. Sources were T cells, B-cell-depleted T cells, or PBMCs; the material itself was cDNA or gDNA.

The V gene's germline CDR1 is SQVTM and CDR2 ANQGSEA. Deletions cut 0 bases from V and 1 base from J, with 6 bases between. This CDR3 has 13 residues. Profiling relied on immunoSEQ multiplex PCR, and the TCRdb table lists in-frame clones only, not all of them. The data show 90,000 to 150,000 clones, over 60% seen once. The source material was peripheral blood. The TCR comes from a woman of 80 years or more with acute or convalescent COVID-19. The chain recombines TRBV29-1 with TRBJ1-2; the D is unclear. The CDR3 loop reads CSVEEQINYGYTF. Here the CDR3 DNA reads TGCAGCGTTGAAGAACAGATTAACTATGGCTACACCTTC.